The 22 T cell receptor beta chains below were found in one sample sequenced in a study of blood T cells in healthy people across ages. Primed by a sample-barcoded 5' primer and a J-beta primer mix, a second PCR proceeded for roughly 7 to 12 cycles. TCRdb reprocessed the 5' RACE reads via MiXCR and lists one record per CDR3 protein. The profile shows about 1.4 million distinct CDR3 sequences, 55% to 75% of them singletons. Sequenced sample: blood. All receptors derive from a young man in good health.

The chain has TRBV14 and TRBJ2-5; D gene uncertain. The J call could be wrong; TRBJ2-7 is a better fit for the DNA end. This CDR3 spans 13 amino acids. Germline CDR1 SGHDN, CDR2 FVKESK. CDR3 bases: TGTGCCAGCAGCCAGGCACTGCCCTACGAGCAGTACTTC. Translated: CASSQALPYEQYF.

The chain uses TRBV5-1 and TRBJ2-3; TRBD2 might be the D (6 bases). Germline lookup yields CDR1 SGHRS and CDR2 YFSETQ. The CDR3 totals 14 residues. With 0 bases removed from V and 6 bases from J, the gap between germline ends came to 11 bases. CDR3 loop: CASSLAPGDDTQYF. The CDR3 region has the DNA TGCGCCAGCAGCTTGGCCCCGGGGGACGATACGCAGTATTTT.

J is TRBJ2-3 and V is TRBV7-2, with D possibly matching TRBD2 (5 bases). Trimming took off 7 bases at V and 4 bases at J, with 12 bases between the two ends. Germline values: CDR1 SGHTA, CDR2 FQGNSA. The CDR3 is 13 residues long. Here the CDR3 DNA reads TGTGCCAGCATTGACGGTAGCGCAGATACGCAGTATTTT. It is translated as CASIDGSADTQYF.

The chain is built from TRBV4-1 and TRBJ1-5; 10 nucleotides agree with TRBD1. The trim removed 2 bases at V and 11 bases at J, leaving 9 bases unmatched. The CDR3 loop spans 15 amino acids. The germline V gene has CDR1 MGHRA and CDR2 YSYEKL. The CDR3 DNA sequence: TGCGCCAGCAGCCAACCGGGACAGGGGCTTACGGCCCAGCATTTT. It translates to CASSQPGQGLTAQHF.

This clonotype was seen just once. The chain joins TRBV29-1 to TRBJ2-7; D assignment may be TRBD1 or TRBD2 (6 bases each). The CDR3 runs 15 residues. Trimming left V 4 bases short and J 4 bases short, with 20 bases between. Germline V gene sequence: CDR1 SQVTM, CDR2 ANQGSEA. CDR3: CSVVGGHDMWYEQYF. The DNA for the CDR3 is TGCAGCGTTGTCGGGGGACATGACATGTGGTACGAGCAGTACTTC.

The chain carries TRBV14 and TRBJ2-5; TRBD1 is a possible D gene (7 bases). There are 16 residues in the CDR3. The germline V and J ends were trimmed by 4 bases and 1 base, with 16 bases remaining between them. Germline V gene sequence: CDR1 SGHDN, CDR2 FVKESK. The CDR3 sequence: CASSPGLGTVQETQYF. The CDR3 DNA sequence: TGTGCCAGCAGCCCGGGACTCGGGACAGTCCAAGAGACCCAGTACTTC.

This clonotype was counted only a few times. This chain uses TRBV20-1 with TRBJ1-2, with unresolved D. The V gene's germline CDR1 is DFQATT and CDR2 SNEGSKA (reference sequence). The CDR3 consists of 13 residues. Trimming left V 3 bases short and J 5 bases short, with 13 bases between. The DNA of the CDR3 is TGCAGTGCTAGGGGCAGTGCCCTTTATGGCTACACCTTC. Translated: CSARGSALYGYTF.

The CDR3: CAVGSESSYEQYF. For the CDR3, the DNA is TGTGCCGTAGGCAGCGAGAGCTCCTACGAGCAGTACTTC. The chain employs TRBV6-5 and TRBJ2-7; D remains ambiguous. The CDR3 totals 13 residues. Germline V gene lookup returns CDR1 MNHEY and CDR2 SVGAGI. The V gene lost 11 bases and the J gene lost 0 bases, with 14 bases spanning the gap.

For the CDR3, the DNA is TGCGCCAGCAGCATCGGGACAAACTCCTACGAGCAGTACTTC. This encodes CASSIGTNSYEQYF. The rearrangement joins TRBV5-1 to TRBJ2-7, with a weak D call TRBD1 (6 bases). The germline V and J ends were trimmed by 4 bases and 0 bases, with 11 bases remaining between them. Germline-derived CDR1 and CDR2 are SGHRS and YFSETQ. The CDR3 consists of 14 residues.

In DNA form, the CDR3 reads TGTGCCAGCAGCTACATTGGGACTACCTCTAGCACAGATACGCAGTATTTT. It translates to CASSYIGTTSSTDTQYF. The genes are TRBV14 and TRBJ2-3; TRBD2 matches 7 bases. CDR3 length: 17 amino acids. The V gene's germline CDR1 is SGHDN and CDR2 FVKESK. V shed 5 bases, J shed 0 bases, and the junction held 11 bases outside the gene matches.

This clonotype came up a few times. The chain uses TRBV10-2 and TRBJ2-3; 7 nucleotides line up with TRBD2. V shed 2 bases and J 1 base; nucleotides not matched to a gene: 6. This CDR3 is 16 amino acids long. CDR1 and CDR2 from the germline V gene are WSHSY and SAAADI. This CDR3 reads CASSEGRGAGTDTQYF. In DNA form, the CDR3 reads TGCGCCAGCAGTGAGGGGAGGGGCGCAGGCACAGATACGCAGTATTTT.

The V gene is TRBV27, the J gene TRBJ2-1; no reliable D call. This CDR3 has 15 residues. Looked up from germline, CDR1 is MNHEY and CDR2 is SMNVEV (reference sequence). V lost 5 bases and J lost 5, with 16 bases in between. The DNA for the CDR3 is TGTGCCAGCAGTCCCTTTATGGGTGGCCACAATGAGCAGTTCTTC. Protein: CASSPFMGGHNEQFF.

This clonotype was detected only a few times. V and J are TRBV20-1 and TRBJ2-7; TRBD1 aligns across 7 bases. The V gene's germline CDR1 is DFQATT and CDR2 SNEGSKA (reference sequence). The CDR3 is 15 amino acids. Trimming cost V 4 bases and J 0 bases; bases outside gene matches: 9. The CDR3 region is CSATVAGTASYEQYF. In DNA form, the CDR3 reads TGCAGTGCTACCGTAGCCGGGACAGCCTCCTACGAGCAGTACTTC.

The chain combines TRBV2 with TRBJ2-7; D is unresolved. The CDR3 totals 14 residues. Germline loops: CDR1 SNHLY, CDR2 FYNNEI. V was clipped by 2 bases and J by 0 bases, with 8 bases between them. CDR3: CASSERLISYEQYF. The CDR3 nucleotides are TGTGCCAGCAGTGAAAGGCTGATCTCCTACGAGCAGTACTTC.

The gene calls are TRBV2 and TRBJ2-4; tentatively, D is TRBD2 (6 bases). This CDR3 has 13 residues. Germline CDR1 and CDR2: SNHLY and FYNNEI. The V and J ends lost 3 bases and 7 bases respectively, with 10 bases between them. The CDR3 loop reads CASSDGGFNIQYF. CDR3 sequence (DNA): TGTGCCAGCAGTGACGGAGGGTTCAACATTCAGTACTTC.

The chain links TRBV24-1 to TRBJ2-3, with 9 bases that match TRBD2. From germline, CDR1 is KGHDR and CDR2 SFDVKD. V shed 11 bases and J 0 bases; nucleotides not matched to a gene: 11. This CDR3 is 16 amino acids long. For the CDR3, the DNA is TGTGCCAGGCGGGAGGGCTTCAATTCTAGCACAGATACGCAGTATTTT. Translation: CARREGFNSSTDTQYF.

The gene calls are TRBV10-3 and TRBJ1-5, with 10 bases lining up with TRBD1. In germline, CDR1 is ENHRY, CDR2 SYGVKD. CDR3 length equals 19 residues. V lost 0 bases and J lost 0; bases outside the gene matches: 8. This CDR3 reads CAISESRTGGGYSNQPQHF. CDR3 in DNA: TGTGCCATCAGTGAGTCGCGGACAGGGGGGGGGTATAGCAATCAGCCCCAGCATTTT.

This sequence joins TRBV7-9 and TRBJ2-7; D tentatively fits TRBD1 or TRBD2 (5 bases each). The length of the CDR3 is 14 residues. Germline-derived CDR1 and CDR2 are SEHNR and FQNEAQ (reference sequence). V lost 8 bases and J 3 bases, leaving 17 bases between the germline ends. The CDR3 coding sequence is TGTGCCAGCCGTCAAGTGGGGGAAATCTACGAGCAGTACTTC. Translating gives CASRQVGEIYEQYF.

This clonotype was observed a handful of times. The chain uses TRBV27 and TRBJ2-7, with TRBD1 as a possible D gene (5 bases). The germline V gene encodes CDR1 MNHEY and CDR2 SMNVEV (reference sequence). The CDR3 contains 14 residues. The V gene lost 6 bases and the J gene lost 0 bases, with 12 bases spanning the gap. CDR3 sequence reads: CASSKDTSSYEQYF. The CDR3 nucleotides read TGTGCCAGCAGCAAGGACACGAGCTCCTACGAGCAGTACTTC.

J is TRBJ2-7 and V is TRBV5-1; D unclear. The V gene's germline CDR1 is SGHRS and CDR2 YFSETQ. The germline V and J ends were trimmed by 0 bases and 3 bases, with 13 bases remaining between them. The CDR3 has 15 residues. The CDR3 protein is CASSLEPGWSYEQYF. CDR3 DNA sequence: TGCGCCAGCAGCTTGGAACCGGGCTGGAGCTACGAGCAGTACTTC. The full variable domain, rest sourced from reference TRBV5-1 and TRBJ2-7, is KAGVTQTPRYLIKTRGQQVTLSCSPISGHRSVSWYQQTPGQGLQFLFEYFSETQRNKGNFPGRFSGRQFSNSRSEMNVSTLELGDSALYLCASSLEPGWSYEQYFGPGTRLTVT.

This clonotype was observed once. The CDR3 region has the DNA TGTGCCAGCAGTTTATTAAAGGCGGGGGCCACTAAAAACATTCAGTACTTC. The encoded protein is CASSLLKAGATKNIQYF. V gene TRBV28 combines with J gene TRBJ2-4; tentative D call: TRBD2 (7 bases). This CDR3 has 17 residues. The V and J ends lost 1 base and 4 bases respectively, with 17 bases between them. The V gene's germline CDR1 is MDHEN and CDR2 SYDVKM.

Here the CDR3 reads CSQRTSETQYF. CDR3 sequence (DNA): TGCAGTCAAAGGACTTCGGAGACCCAGTACTTC. The genes are TRBV20-1 and TRBJ2-5, with D perhaps matching TRBD2 (5 bases). CDR1 is DFQATT and CDR2 is SNEGSKA in the germline V gene (reference sequence). The V end was cut by 8 bases, the J end by 5 bases, with 12 bases between. The CDR3 has 11 residues.